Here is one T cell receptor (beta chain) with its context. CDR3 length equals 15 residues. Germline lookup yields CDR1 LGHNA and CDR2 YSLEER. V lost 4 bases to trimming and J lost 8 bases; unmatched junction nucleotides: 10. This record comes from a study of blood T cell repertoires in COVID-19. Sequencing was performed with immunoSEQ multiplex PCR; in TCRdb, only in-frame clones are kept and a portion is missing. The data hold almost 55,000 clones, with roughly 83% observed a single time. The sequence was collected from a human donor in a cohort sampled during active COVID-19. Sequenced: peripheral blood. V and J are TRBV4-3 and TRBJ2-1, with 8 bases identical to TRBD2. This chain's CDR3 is CASSPAGTRSYEQFF. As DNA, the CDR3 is TGCGCCAGCAGCCCGGCCGGGACTAGGTCTTATGAGCAGTTCTTC.